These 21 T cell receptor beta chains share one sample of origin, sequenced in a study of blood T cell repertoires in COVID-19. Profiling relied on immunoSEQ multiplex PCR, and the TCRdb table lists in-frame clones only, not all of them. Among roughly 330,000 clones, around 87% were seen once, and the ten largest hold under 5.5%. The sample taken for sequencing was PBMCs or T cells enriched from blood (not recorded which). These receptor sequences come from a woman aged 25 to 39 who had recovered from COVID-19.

The CDR3 spells CASSKGLAEETQYF. In DNA, the CDR3 is TGTGCCAGCAGCAAAGGACTAGCCGAAGAGACCCAGTACTTC. The chain couples TRBV7-2 to TRBJ2-5; the match to TRBD2 covers 8 bases. J was trimmed by 3 bases and V by 5 bases; bases with no gene match: 5. Germline V gene lookup returns CDR1 SGHTA and CDR2 FQGNSA. The CDR3 extends over 14 amino acids.

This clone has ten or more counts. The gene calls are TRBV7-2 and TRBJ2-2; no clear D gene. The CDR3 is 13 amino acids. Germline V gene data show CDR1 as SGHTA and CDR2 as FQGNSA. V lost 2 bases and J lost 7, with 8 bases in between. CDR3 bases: TGTGCCAGCAGCTTACGTCCTAGCGGGGAGCTGTTTTTT. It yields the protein CASSLRPSGELFF. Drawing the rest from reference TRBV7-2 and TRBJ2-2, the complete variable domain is GAGVSQSPSNKVTEKGKDVELRCDPISGHTALYWYRQSLGQGLEFLIYFQGNSAPDKSGLPSDRFSAERTGGSVSTLTIQRTQQEDSAVYLCASSLRPSGELFFGEGSRLTVL.

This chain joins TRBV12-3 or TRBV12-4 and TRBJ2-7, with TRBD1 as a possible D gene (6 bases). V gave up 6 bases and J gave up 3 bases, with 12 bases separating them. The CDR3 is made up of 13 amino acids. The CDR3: CASSLTGHYEQYF. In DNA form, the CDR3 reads TGTGCCAGCAGCCTGACAGGCCACTACGAGCAGTACTTC.

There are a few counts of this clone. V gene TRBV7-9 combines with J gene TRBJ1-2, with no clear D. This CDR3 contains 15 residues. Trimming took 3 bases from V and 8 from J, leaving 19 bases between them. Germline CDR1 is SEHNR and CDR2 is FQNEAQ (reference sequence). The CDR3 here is CASSFDGIINSGYTF. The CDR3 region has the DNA TGTGCCAGCAGCTTCGACGGAATCATTAACAGCGGCTACACCTTC.

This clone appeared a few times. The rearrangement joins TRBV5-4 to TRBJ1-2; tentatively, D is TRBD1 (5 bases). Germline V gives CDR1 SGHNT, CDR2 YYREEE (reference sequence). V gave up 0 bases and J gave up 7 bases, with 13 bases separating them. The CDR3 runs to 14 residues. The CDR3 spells CASSLAGGSSGYTF. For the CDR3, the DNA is TGTGCCAGCAGCTTGGCGGGGGGTAGTTCTGGCTACACCTTC.

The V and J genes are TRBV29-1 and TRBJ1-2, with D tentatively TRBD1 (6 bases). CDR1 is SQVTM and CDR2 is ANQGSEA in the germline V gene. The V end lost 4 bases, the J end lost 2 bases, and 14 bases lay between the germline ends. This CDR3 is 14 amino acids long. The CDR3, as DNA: TGCAGCGTTGTGGCAGGGGACCCCAACTATGGCTACACCTTC. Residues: CSVVAGDPNYGYTF.

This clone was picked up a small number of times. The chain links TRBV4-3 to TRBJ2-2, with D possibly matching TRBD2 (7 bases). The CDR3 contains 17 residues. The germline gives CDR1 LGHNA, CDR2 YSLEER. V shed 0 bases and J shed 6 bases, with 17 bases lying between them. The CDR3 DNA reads TGCGCCAGCAGCCAAGATCCTCGAGGGGGGGCCCCCGGGGAGCTGTTTTTT. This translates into CASSQDPRGGAPGELFF.

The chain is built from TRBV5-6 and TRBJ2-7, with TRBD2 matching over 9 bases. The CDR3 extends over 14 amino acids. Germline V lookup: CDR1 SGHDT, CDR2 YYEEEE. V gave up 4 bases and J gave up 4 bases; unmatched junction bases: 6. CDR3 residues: CASSLSGGRYEQYF. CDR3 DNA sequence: TGTGCCAGCAGCCTTAGCGGGGGCAGGTACGAGCAGTACTTC. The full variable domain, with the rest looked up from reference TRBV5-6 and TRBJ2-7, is DAGVTQSPTHLIKTRGQQVTLRCSPKSGHDTVSWYQQALGQGPQFIFQYYEEEERQRGNFPDRFSGHQFPNYSSELNVNALLLGDSALYLCASSLSGGRYEQYFGPGTRLTVT.

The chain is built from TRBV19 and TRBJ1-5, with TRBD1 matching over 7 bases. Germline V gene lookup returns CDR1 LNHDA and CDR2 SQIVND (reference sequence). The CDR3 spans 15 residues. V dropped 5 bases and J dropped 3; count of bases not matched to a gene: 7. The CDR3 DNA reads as TGTGCCAGTAGTGACACGACAGGGAACAATCAGCCCCAGCATTTT. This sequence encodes CASSDTTGNNQPQHF.

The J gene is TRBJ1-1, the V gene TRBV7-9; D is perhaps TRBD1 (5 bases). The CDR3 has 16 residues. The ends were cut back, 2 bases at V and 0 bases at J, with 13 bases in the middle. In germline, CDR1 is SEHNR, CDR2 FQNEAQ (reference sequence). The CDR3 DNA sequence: TGTGCCAGCAGCTTACCCTTAGGGGCCTTGAACACTGAAGCTTTCTTT. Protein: CASSLPLGALNTEAFF.

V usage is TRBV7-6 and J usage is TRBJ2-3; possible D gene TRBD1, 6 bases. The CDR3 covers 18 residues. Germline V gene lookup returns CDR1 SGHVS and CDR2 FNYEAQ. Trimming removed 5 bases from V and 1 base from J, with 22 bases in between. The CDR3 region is CASSQGADSLPGTDTQYF. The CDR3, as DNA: TGTGCCAGCAGCCAAGGGGCGGACAGCCTCCCGGGCACAGATACGCAGTATTTT. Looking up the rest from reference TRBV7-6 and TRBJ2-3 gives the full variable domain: GAGVSQSPRYKVTKRGQDVALRCDPISGHVSLYWYRQALGQGPEFLTYFNYEAQQDKSGLPNDRFSAERPEGSISTLTIQRTEQRDSAMYRCASSQGADSLPGTDTQYFGPGTRLTVL.

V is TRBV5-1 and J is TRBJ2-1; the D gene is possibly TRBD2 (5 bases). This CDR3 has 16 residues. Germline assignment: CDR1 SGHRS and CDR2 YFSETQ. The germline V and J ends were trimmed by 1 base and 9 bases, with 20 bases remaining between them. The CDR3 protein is CASSLYTSGFLREQFF. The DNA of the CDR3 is TGCGCCAGCAGCTTGTACACCTCGGGGTTTCTGCGTGAGCAGTTCTTC.

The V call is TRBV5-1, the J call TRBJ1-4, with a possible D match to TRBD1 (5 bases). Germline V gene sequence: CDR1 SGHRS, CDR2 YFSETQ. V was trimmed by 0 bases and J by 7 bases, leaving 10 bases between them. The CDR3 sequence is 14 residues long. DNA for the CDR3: TGCGCCAGCAGCTTGGGGAGGGGAGGTGAAAAACTGTTTTTT. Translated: CASSLGRGGEKLFF. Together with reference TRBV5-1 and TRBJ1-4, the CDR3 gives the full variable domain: KAGVTQTPRYLIKTRGQQVTLSCSPISGHRSVSWYQQTPGQGLQFLFEYFSETQRNKGNFPGRFSGRQFSNSRSEMNVSTLELGDSALYLCASSLGRGGEKLFFGSGTQLSVL.

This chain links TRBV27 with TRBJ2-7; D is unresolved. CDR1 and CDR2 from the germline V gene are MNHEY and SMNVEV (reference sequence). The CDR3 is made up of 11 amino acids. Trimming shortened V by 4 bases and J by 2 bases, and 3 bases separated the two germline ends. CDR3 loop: CASSSAYEQYF. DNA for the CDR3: TGTGCCAGCAGTTCCGCCTACGAGCAGTACTTC.

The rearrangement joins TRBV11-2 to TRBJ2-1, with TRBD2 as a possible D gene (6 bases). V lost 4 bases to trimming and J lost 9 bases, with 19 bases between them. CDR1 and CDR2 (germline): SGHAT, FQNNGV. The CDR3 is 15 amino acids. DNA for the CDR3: TGTGCCAGCAGCTCCCAATGGGGAGGTGGTGGTGAGCAGTTCTTC. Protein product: CASSSQWGGGGEQFF.

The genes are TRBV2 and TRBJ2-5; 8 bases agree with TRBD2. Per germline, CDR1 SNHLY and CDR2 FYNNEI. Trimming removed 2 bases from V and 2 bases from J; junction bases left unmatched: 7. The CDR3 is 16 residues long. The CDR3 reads CASSEYAGGFQETQYF. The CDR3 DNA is TGTGCCAGCAGTGAATATGCGGGGGGATTTCAAGAGACCCAGTACTTC.

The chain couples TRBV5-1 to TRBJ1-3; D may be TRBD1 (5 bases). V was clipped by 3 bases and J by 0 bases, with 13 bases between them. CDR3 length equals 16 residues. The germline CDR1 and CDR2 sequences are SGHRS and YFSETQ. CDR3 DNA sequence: TGCGCCAGCAGCTGGGGGGACGGTGGCTCTGGAAACACCATATATTTT. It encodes CASSWGDGGSGNTIYF. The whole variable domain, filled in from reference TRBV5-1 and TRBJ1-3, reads KAGVTQTPRYLIKTRGQQVTLSCSPISGHRSVSWYQQTPGQGLQFLFEYFSETQRNKGNFPGRFSGRQFSNSRSEMNVSTLELGDSALYLCASSWGDGGSGNTIYFGEGSWLTVV.

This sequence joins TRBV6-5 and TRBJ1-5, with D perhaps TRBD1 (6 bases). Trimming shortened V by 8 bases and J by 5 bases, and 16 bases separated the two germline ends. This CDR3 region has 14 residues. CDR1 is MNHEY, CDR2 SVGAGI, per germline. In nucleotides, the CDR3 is TGTGCCAGCTCACCGCAGGGGAGGGATCAGCCCCAGCATTTT. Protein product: CASSPQGRDQPQHF.

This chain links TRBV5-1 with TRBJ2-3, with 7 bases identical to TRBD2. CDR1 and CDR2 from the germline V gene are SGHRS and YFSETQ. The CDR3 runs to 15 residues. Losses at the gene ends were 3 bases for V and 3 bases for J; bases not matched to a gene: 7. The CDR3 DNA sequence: TGCGCCAGCAGCTCGCGGGGGATAGAGACAGATACGCAGTATTTT. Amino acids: CASSSRGIETDTQYF.

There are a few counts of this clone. CDR3 in amino acids: CASTALVGQYNSPLHF. CDR3 DNA sequence: TGTGCCAGCACCGCCCTAGTGGGACAGTATAATTCACCCCTCCACTTT. The chain employs TRBV27 and TRBJ1-6; TRBD1 matches 7 bases. The CDR3 runs 16 residues. Germline trimming cut 7 bases from V and 4 bases from J; bases unmatched to any gene: 10. Germline loops: CDR1 MNHEY, CDR2 SMNVEV (reference sequence).

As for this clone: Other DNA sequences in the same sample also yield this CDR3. The CDR3 nucleotides read TGTGCCAGCAGCCAGACAGGGGTGACTGAAGCTTTCTTT. This gives the protein CASSQTGVTEAFF. The rearrangement uses TRBV6-5 and TRBJ1-1; 8 bases fit TRBD1. The V gene end was trimmed by 6 bases and the J gene end by 5 bases; junction bases not matched to a gene: 5. Germline CDR1 reads MNHEY; CDR2 reads SVGAGI. The CDR3 covers 13 residues.